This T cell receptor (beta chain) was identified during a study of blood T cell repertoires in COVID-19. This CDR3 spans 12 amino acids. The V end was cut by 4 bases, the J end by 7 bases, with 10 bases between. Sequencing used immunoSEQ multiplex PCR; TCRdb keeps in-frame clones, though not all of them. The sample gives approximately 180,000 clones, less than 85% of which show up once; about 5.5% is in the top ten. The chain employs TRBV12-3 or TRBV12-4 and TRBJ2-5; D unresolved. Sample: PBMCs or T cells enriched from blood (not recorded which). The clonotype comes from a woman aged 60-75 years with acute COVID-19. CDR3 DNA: TGTGCCAGCAGTTATACGACGGGGACCCAGTACTTC. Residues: CASSYTTGTQYF.